These 2 T cell receptor beta chains were sequenced from one sample in a study of shared clonotypes between healthy human individuals. Naive CD8 cells lacked CD45RO, underwent positive selection for CCR7 and left out terminally differentiated effector memory CD45RA+ cells. Generated by immunoSEQ multiplex PCR, the TCRdb table keeps only in-frame clones and is missing some. Seen here are around 2.1 million clones, just over 90% observed once, and the top ten hold under 2%. Sequencing was done on a sample of naive CD8+ T cells from PBMCs. These receptors were taken from a man between 18 and 35 years old in good health. Some clones in this sample may be carry-over from other donors' samples.

In its sample, this clone was seen a few times. V gene TRBV7-9 combines with J gene TRBJ1-2; tentatively, D is TRBD1 (6 bases). CDR3 size: 17 residues. V was shortened by 4 bases and J by 5 bases, with 23 bases between the two germline ends. The germline CDR1 and CDR2 sequences are SEHNR and FQNEAQ (reference sequence). CDR3 sequence reads: CASSSRDTQLFGYGYTF. In DNA, the CDR3 is TGTGCCAGCAGCTCCCGGGACACACAGTTATTTGGGTATGGCTACACCTTC.

In this sample, this clone turned up a few times. V usage is TRBV5-1 and J usage is TRBJ1-5; possibly TRBD1 for D (5 bases). CDR1 is SGHRS, CDR2 YFSETQ, per germline. CDR3 length: 13 residues. The V end lost 3 bases, the J end lost 5 bases, and 9 bases lay between the germline ends. The CDR3 region is CASSWGIDQPQHF. CDR3 DNA sequence: TGCGCCAGCAGCTGGGGCATCGATCAGCCCCAGCATTTT.